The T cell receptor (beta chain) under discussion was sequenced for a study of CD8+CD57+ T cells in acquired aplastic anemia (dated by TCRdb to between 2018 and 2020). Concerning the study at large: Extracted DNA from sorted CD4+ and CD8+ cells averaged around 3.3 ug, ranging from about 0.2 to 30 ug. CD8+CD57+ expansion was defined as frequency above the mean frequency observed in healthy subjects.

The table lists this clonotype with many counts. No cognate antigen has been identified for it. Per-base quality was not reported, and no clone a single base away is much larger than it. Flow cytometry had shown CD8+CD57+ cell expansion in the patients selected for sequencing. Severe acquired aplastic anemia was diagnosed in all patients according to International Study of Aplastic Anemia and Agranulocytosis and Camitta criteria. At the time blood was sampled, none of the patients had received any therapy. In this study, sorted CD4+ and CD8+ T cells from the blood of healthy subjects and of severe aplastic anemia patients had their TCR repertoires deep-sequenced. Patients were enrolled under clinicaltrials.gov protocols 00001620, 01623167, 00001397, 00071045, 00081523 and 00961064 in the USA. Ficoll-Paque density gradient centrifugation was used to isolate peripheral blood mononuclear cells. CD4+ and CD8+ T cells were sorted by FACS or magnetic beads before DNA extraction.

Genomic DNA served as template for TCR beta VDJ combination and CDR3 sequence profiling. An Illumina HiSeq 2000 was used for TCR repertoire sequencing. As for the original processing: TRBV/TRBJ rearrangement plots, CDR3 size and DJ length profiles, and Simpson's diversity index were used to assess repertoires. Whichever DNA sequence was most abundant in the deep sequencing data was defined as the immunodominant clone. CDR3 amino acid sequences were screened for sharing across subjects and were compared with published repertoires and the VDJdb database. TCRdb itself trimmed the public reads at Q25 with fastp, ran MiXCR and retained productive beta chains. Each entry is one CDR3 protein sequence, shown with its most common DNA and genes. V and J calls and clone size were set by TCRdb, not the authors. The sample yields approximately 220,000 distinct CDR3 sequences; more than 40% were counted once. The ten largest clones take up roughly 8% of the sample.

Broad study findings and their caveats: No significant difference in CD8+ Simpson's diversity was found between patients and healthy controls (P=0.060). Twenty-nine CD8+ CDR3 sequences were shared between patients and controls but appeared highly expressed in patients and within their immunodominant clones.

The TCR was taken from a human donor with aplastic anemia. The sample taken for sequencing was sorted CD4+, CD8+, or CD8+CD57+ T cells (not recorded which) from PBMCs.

The nucleotide sequence reads TGTGCCAGCAGCGTAGAACCGAGGGAAGGGGACACTGAAGCTTTCTTT. Translated, this gives CASSVEPREGDTEAFF. The chain couples TRBV9 to TRBJ1-1, with a tentative D gene TRBD1 over 5 matching bases. Its CDR3 holds 16 amino acids, cysteine through phenylalanine. This entry keeps only the CDR3 DNA: 48 bases, framed from base 1. V was cut back by 0 bases and J by 3 bases, leaving a gap of 15 bases between them. CDR1 SGDLS and CDR2 YYNGEE were looked up in the germline V gene.